This passage covers 2 T cell receptor beta chains from one sample sequenced in a study of cytomegalovirus exposure and HLA in healthy donors. This table comes from immunoSEQ multiplex PCR, and its TCRdb copy is limited to in-frame clones, with some not included. The table includes over 150,000 clones, about 90% detected once. What was sequenced was PBMCs. The origin of the receptors is a woman between 18 and 29 years old in good health and CMV-seropositive.

The V gene is TRBV19, the J gene TRBJ2-5, with D possibly being TRBD1 (6 bases). This CDR3 is built from 15 residues. Germline V gene sequence: CDR1 LNHDA, CDR2 SQIVND (reference sequence). V was cut by 0 bases and J by 2 bases, with 10 bases left in between. The DNA for the CDR3 is TGTGCCAGTAGTATAGAGGGACACCGACAAGAGACCCAGTACTTC. Translating gives CASSIEGHRQETQYF. Using reference TRBV19 and TRBJ2-5 for the parts outside the CDR3, the full variable domain is DGGITQSPKYLFRKEGQNVTLSCEQNLNHDAMYWYRQDPGQGLRLIYYSQIVNDFQKGDIAEGYSVSREKKESFPLTVTSAQKNPTAFYLCASSIEGHRQETQYFGPGTRLLVL.

This clone was seen only once. J is TRBJ1-2 and V is TRBV15; D may be TRBD1 (5 bases). The CDR3 covers 15 residues. Trimming took off 5 bases at V and 4 bases at J, with 17 bases between the two ends. Germline V gene sequence: CDR1 LNHNV, CDR2 YYDKDF (reference sequence). The CDR3 loop is CATSGSRQSFYGYTF. The DNA of the CDR3 is TGTGCCACCAGCGGGTCACGACAGTCCTTCTATGGCTACACCTTC. Full variable domain (outside the CDR3, taken from reference TRBV15 and TRBJ1-2): DAMVIQNPRYQVTQFGKPVTLSCSQTLNHNVMYWYQQKSSQAPKLLFHYYDKDFNNEADTPDNFQSRRPNTSFCFLDIRSPGLGDTAMYLCATSGSRQSFYGYTFGSGTRLTVV.